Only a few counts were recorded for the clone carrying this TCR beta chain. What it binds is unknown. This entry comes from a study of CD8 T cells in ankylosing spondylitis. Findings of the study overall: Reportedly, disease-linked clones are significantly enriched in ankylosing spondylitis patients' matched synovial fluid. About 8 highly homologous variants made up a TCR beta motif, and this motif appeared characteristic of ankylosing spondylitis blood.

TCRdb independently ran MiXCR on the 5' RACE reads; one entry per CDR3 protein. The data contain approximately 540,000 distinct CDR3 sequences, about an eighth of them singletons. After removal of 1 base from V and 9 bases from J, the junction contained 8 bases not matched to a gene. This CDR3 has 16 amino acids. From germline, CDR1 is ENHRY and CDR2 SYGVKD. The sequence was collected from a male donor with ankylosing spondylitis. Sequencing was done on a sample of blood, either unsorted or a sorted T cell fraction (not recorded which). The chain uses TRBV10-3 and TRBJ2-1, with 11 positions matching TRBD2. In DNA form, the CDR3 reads TGTGCCATCAGTGAGTTTCGAACTAGCGGGAGTGGTGAGCAGTTCTTC. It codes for CAISEFRTSGSGEQFF.